The 21 T cell receptor beta chains given below trace back to one sample, sequenced in a study of blood T cells in healthy people across ages. A J-beta primer mix and a sample-barcoded 5' primer were used in a second PCR of roughly 6 to 11 cycles. TCRdb itself ran the 5' RACE reads through MiXCR, one entry per CDR3 protein. The sample records 1.5 million to 1.8 million distinct CDR3 sequences, approximately 43% being singletons. Material: blood. The receptors shown here come from a woman aged 18 to 35 in good health.

This rearrangement joins TRBV20-1 to TRBJ2-7, with TRBD2 as a possible D gene (5 bases). This CDR3 is 14 amino acids long. Trimming took off 5 bases at V and 1 base at J, with 15 bases between the two ends. Looked up from germline, CDR1 is DFQATT and CDR2 is SNEGSKA (reference sequence). The CDR3 DNA follows: TGCAGTGCTTATGACCGGGGAGCTTCCTACGAGCAGTACTTC. Translated: CSAYDRGASYEQYF.

This clonotype was counted between two and nine times. The chain employs TRBV19 and TRBJ1-5, with 11 nucleotides matching TRBD1. The CDR3 runs 19 residues. V lost 3 bases, J lost 5 bases, and 15 bases stayed unmatched. Germline V lookup: CDR1 LNHDA, CDR2 SQIVND (reference sequence). The CDR3 coding sequence is TGTGCCAGTAGTATGGTACCATGGTTACGGGACAGGGGGGATCAGCCCCAGCATTTT. The encoded protein is CASSMVPWLRDRGDQPQHF.

This clonotype was seen a few times. This chain joins TRBV29-1 and TRBJ2-5; unclear D gene. CDR1 is SQVTM and CDR2 is ANQGSEA in the germline V gene. Between the trimmed V and J ends, which lost 2 bases and 5 bases, there was a span of 12 bases. The CDR3 has 13 amino acids. CDR3 amino acids: CSVESRVKETQYF. The CDR3 DNA sequence: TGCAGCGTTGAATCTAGGGTGAAGGAGACCCAGTACTTC. The whole variable domain, remainder taken from reference TRBV29-1 and TRBJ2-5, is SAVISQKPSRDICQRGTSLTIQCQVDSQVTMMFWYRQQPGQSLTLIATANQGSEATYESGFVIDKFPISRPNLTFSTLTVSNMSPEDSSIYLCSVESRVKETQYFGPGTRLLVL.

The V gene is TRBV20-1, the J gene TRBJ2-3; the match to TRBD2 covers 11 bases. Looked up from germline, CDR1 is DFQATT and CDR2 is SNEGSKA (reference sequence). The junction had 5 bases not matched to a gene; V was cut back by 2 bases and J by 1 base. The CDR3 has 16 residues. CDR3 sequence reads: CSARSLAGGRTDTQYF. CDR3 bases: TGCAGTGCTAGATCCCTAGCGGGGGGCCGCACAGATACGCAGTATTTT.

This clonotype was detected only a few times. The chain employs TRBV7-2 and TRBJ2-7; D is possibly TRBD1 (6 bases). The CDR3 is made up of 14 amino acids. CDR1 and CDR2 (germline): SGHTA, FQGNSA. Deletions cut 0 bases from V and 5 bases from J, with 11 bases between. The DNA for the CDR3 is TGTGCCAGCAGCTTAGCGTTTGGGGGCGACGAGCAGTACTTC. Its translation: CASSLAFGGDEQYF.

The chain links TRBV12-3 or TRBV12-4 to TRBJ1-2; D remains unclear. Trimming left V 1 base short and J 8 bases short, with 14 bases between. CDR3 length: 14 amino acids. The CDR3 spells CASSLVSRTGGYTF. The CDR3 DNA reads TGTGCCAGCAGTTTAGTCTCAAGGACTGGGGGCTACACCTTC.

The chain combines TRBV13 with TRBJ2-1; 9 positions agree with TRBD2. V was clipped by 7 bases and J by 9 bases; unmatched bases: 13. The germline V gene encodes CDR1 PRHDT and CDR2 FYEKMQ (reference sequence). This CDR3 has 15 amino acids. CDR3 coding DNA: TGTGCCAGCACTCCCGGGACTAGCCCCAGGGCTGAGCAGTTCTTC. Translated: CASTPGTSPRAEQFF.

V is TRBV20-1 and J is TRBJ1-2; 9 bases agree with TRBD1. Germline V gives CDR1 DFQATT, CDR2 SNEGSKA (reference sequence). The CDR3 contains 16 residues. V gave up 3 bases and J gave up 7 bases; unmatched junction bases: 15. The CDR3 protein is CSASGGQGTHLGGYTF. Here the CDR3 DNA reads TGCAGTGCTAGCGGAGGACAGGGGACCCATCTGGGTGGCTACACCTTC.

As regards this clonotype: The CDR3 does not close with the conserved phenylalanine or tryptophan, likely indicating a read error. The chain couples TRBV25-1 to TRBJ1-2; D not certain. From germline, CDR1 is MGHDK and CDR2 SYGVNS. CDR3 length equals 13 residues. V lost 0 bases to trimming and J lost 8 bases, with 10 bases between them. CDR3 coding DNA: TGTGCCAGCAGTGAATATTTGGGCCGGGGCTACACCTTA. Translation: CASSEYLGRGYTL.

In regard to this clonotype: A clone one base away is much larger, so this may be a read error. The chain combines TRBV24-1 with TRBJ2-1, with D perhaps matching TRBD1 or TRBD2 (5 bases each). The CDR3 is made up of 15 amino acids. Germline CDR1 and CDR2: KGHDR and SFDVKD. Trimming took off 4 bases at V and 5 bases at J, with 14 bases between the two ends. CDR3 region: CATSDDRDGHNEQFF. The CDR3 nucleotides are TGTGCCACCAGTGACGATCGGGACGGTCACAATGAGCAGTTCTTC.

The chain uses TRBV4-3 and TRBJ1-2, with unresolved D. The CDR3 runs 16 residues. The ends were cut back, 1 base at V and 8 bases at J, with 20 bases in the middle. Germline loops: CDR1 LGHNA, CDR2 YSLEER. The CDR3 region is CASSQAPPRNSRGYTF. The DNA of the CDR3 is TGCGCCAGCAGCCAAGCCCCCCCGCGGAATTCTAGGGGCTACACCTTC.

The CDR3 DNA is TGCGCCAGCAGCTTGGAACCGGGACCGAAGGAAGAGACCCAGTACTTC. Encoded protein: CASSLEPGPKEETQYF. The J gene is TRBJ2-5, the V gene TRBV5-1; D might be TRBD1 or TRBD2, each matching 5 bases. The CDR3 extends over 16 amino acids. Germline V gives CDR1 SGHRS, CDR2 YFSETQ. V lost 0 bases and J 3 bases, leaving 15 bases between the germline ends.

The chain couples TRBV7-9 to TRBJ2-1; 12 bases are a match to TRBD2. The V gene end was trimmed by 1 base and the J gene end by 8 bases; junction bases not matched to a gene: 6. The CDR3 spans 16 residues. Germline V lookup: CDR1 SEHNR, CDR2 FQNEAQ (reference sequence). The CDR3 reads CASSLVLAGGPDEQFF. The CDR3 DNA sequence: TGTGCCAGCAGCTTAGTCCTAGCGGGAGGGCCGGATGAGCAGTTCTTC.

V and J are TRBV6-2 or TRBV6-3 and TRBJ1-5; 8 positions match TRBD1. V lost 2 bases and J lost 2; bases outside the gene matches: 8. Germline-derived CDR1 and CDR2 are MNHEY and SVGEGT. The CDR3 totals 17 residues. CDR3 nucleotide sequence: TGTGCCAGCAGTTACCGTGACAGGGGATGGGGCAATCAGCCCCAGCATTTT. Translated: CASSYRDRGWGNQPQHF.

The chain combines TRBV7-9 with TRBJ2-7, with D perhaps TRBD1 (5 bases). The CDR3 runs to 14 residues. V was pared by 5 bases and J by 3 bases, with 14 bases between. Germline V CDR1 and CDR2: SEHNR, FQNEAQ (reference sequence). The DNA of the CDR3 is TGTGCCAGCAGCCTGACAAGGGGTAACTACGAGCAGTACTTC. It specifies CASSLTRGNYEQYF. The whole variable domain, filled in from reference TRBV7-9 and TRBJ2-7, reads DTGVSQNPRHKITKRGQNVTFRCDPISEHNRLYWYRQTLGQGPEFLTYFQNEAQLEKSRLLSDRFSAERPKGSFSTLEIQRTEQGDSAMYLCASSLTRGNYEQYFGPGTRLTVT.

The rearrangement uses TRBV9 and TRBJ2-5; the D gene is possibly TRBD2 (5 bases). Germline lookup yields CDR1 SGDLS and CDR2 YYNGEE. The CDR3 sequence is 14 residues long. Trimming removed 3 bases at V and 11 bases at J, with 20 bases between. Here the CDR3 reads CASSAGNVVNEQYF. DNA of the CDR3: TGTGCCAGCAGCGCGGGAAATGTAGTTAATGAGCAGTACTTC.

This clonotype was counted many times. The J gene is TRBJ2-7, the V gene TRBV2, with 7 bases fitting TRBD1. Germline lookup yields CDR1 SNHLY and CDR2 FYNNEI. J gave up 6 bases and V 7 bases, and 6 bases lay outside the gene matches. CDR3 length: 12 residues. The CDR3 DNA sequence: TGTGCCAGCACTCGACAGGGTAGCGAGCAGTACTTC. Protein product: CASTRQGSEQYF.

V and J are TRBV11-2 and TRBJ1-5; no firm D call. The CDR3 runs to 13 residues. From germline, CDR1 is SGHAT and CDR2 FQNNGV. Trimming took 0 bases from V and 7 from J, leaving 7 bases between them. The CDR3 is CASSLDFAQPQHF. The CDR3 nucleotides are TGTGCCAGCAGCTTAGATTTTGCCCAGCCCCAGCATTTT.

This clonotype was counted a few times. The rearrangement joins TRBV20-1 to TRBJ2-1, with 10 bases fitting TRBD1. This CDR3 comprises 15 residues. Unmatched junction bases numbered 13, after V lost 6 bases and J lost 8 bases. Germline lookup yields CDR1 DFQATT and CDR2 SNEGSKA (reference sequence). CDR3 bases: TGCAGTGCCGGAGGAGACAGGGGGCGTTTGGATGAGCAGTTCTTC. Translation gives CSAGGDRGRLDEQFF.

The chain couples TRBV6-5 to TRBJ2-1; 11 bases map to TRBD2. Trimming removed 3 bases from V and 7 bases from J; junction bases left unmatched: 5. CDR3 length: 15 amino acids. CDR1 MNHEY and CDR2 SVGAGI come from the germline V gene. The CDR3 here is CASSYLAGGPNEQFF. Written as DNA, the CDR3 is TGTGCCAGCAGTTATTTAGCGGGAGGGCCGAATGAGCAGTTCTTC.

This clonotype has a handful of counts. The CDR3 sequence is CSALTPEAYNEQFF. The CDR3 DNA reads TGCAGTGCTTTGACGCCAGAGGCTTACAATGAGCAGTTCTTC. The genes are TRBV20-1 and TRBJ2-1; D ambiguous. This CDR3 has 14 amino acids. CDR1 is DFQATT and CDR2 is SNEGSKA in the germline V gene (reference sequence). The V end was cut by 5 bases, the J end by 4 bases, with 15 bases between.